This record looks at one T cell receptor beta chain sequence and its context. The data originate from a study of identical twins. MiXCR, applied by TCRdb to the 5' RACE reads, yields one record per CDR3 protein. The table has 750,000 to 950,000 distinct CDR3 sequences, about 12% seen once. These same data were also listed under a study on yellow fever vaccine responses in identical twins.

The TCR sequence derives from a woman aged 18-29 years in good health. The sample comprised PBMCs.

The CDR3 DNA follows: TGTGCCAGCAGCCCCGACACGCTCTCCTACGAGCAGTACTTC. Protein product: CASSPDTLSYEQYF. This sequence joins TRBV12-3 or TRBV12-4 and TRBJ2-7; D gene unclear. This CDR3 has 14 residues. V was shortened by 6 bases and J by 0 bases, with 12 bases between the two germline ends.